One and the same sample provided the 29 T cell receptor beta chains below, sequenced in a study of T-cell memory formation after mild COVID-19. TCRdb fed the 5' RACE reads into MiXCR, producing one record per CDR3 protein. The sample yields 300,000 to 400,000 distinct CDR3 sequences, approximately 15% seen once. Sequenced input: PBMCs or a T cell subset sorted from them (not recorded which). These TCRs come from a man younger than 35 who had mild COVID-19 (a few samples of this study predate the infection). Cell type and time point are not known.

This sequence joins TRBV28 and TRBJ2-3, with D perhaps TRBD2 (6 bases). Germline loops: CDR1 MDHEN, CDR2 SYDVKM. This CDR3 is built from 14 residues. V was clipped by 6 bases and J by 5 bases, with 15 bases between them. CDR3 DNA sequence: TGTGCCAGCAGGCCAAACGACGGGGGAGATACGCAGTATTTT. Amino acids: CASRPNDGGDTQYF. The whole variable domain, filled in from reference TRBV28 and TRBJ2-3, reads DVKVTQSSRYLVKRTGEKVFLECVQDMDHENMFWYRQDPGLGLRLIYFSYDVKMKEKGDIPEGYSVSREKKERFSLILESASTNQTSMYLCASRPNDGGDTQYFGPGTRLTVL.

This clonotype was seen more than once but under ten times. V and J are TRBV4-2 and TRBJ2-7; D unresolved. CDR1 is LGHNA, CDR2 YNFKEQ, per germline. V shed 1 base and J shed 2 bases, with 15 bases lying between them. The CDR3 totals 16 residues. In DNA, the CDR3 is TGTGCCAGCAGCCAAGCTGAACAGCTCGAGGCCTACGAGCAGTACTTC. Translated: CASSQAEQLEAYEQYF.

V usage is TRBV4-1 and J usage is TRBJ2-3, with TRBD1 identical over 7 bases. This CDR3 spans 14 amino acids. Trimming cost V 2 bases and J 11 bases; bases outside gene matches: 10. CDR1 and CDR2 (germline): MGHRA, YSYEKL. The DNA for the CDR3 is TGCGCCAGCAGCCAACCTCTTCGCCCAGGGGGGCAGTATTTT. It specifies CASSQPLRPGGQYF.

This clonotype was seen more than once but under ten times. Written as DNA, the CDR3 is TGCAGTGCTAGAGATTGGGAGGGGAGCTCCTACGAGCAGTACTTC. Protein product: CSARDWEGSSYEQYF. V and J are TRBV20-1 and TRBJ2-7, with 7 positions matching TRBD2. The germline gives CDR1 DFQATT, CDR2 SNEGSKA (reference sequence). V was clipped by 0 bases and J by 0 bases; unmatched bases: 5. The CDR3 loop spans 15 amino acids.

With respect to this clonotype: A read error may produce the germline difference seen at one junction end. This chain links TRBV7-7 with TRBJ2-3; possible D gene TRBD1, 5 bases. CDR1 is SSHAT, CDR2 FNYEAQ, per germline (reference sequence). The CDR3 loop spans 13 amino acids. The CDR3 DNA is TGTGCTAGCAGCGCCAGCAGGGAAGATACGCAGTATTTT. It is translated as CASSASREDTQYF. Variable domain in full (rest from reference TRBV7-7 and TRBJ2-3): GAGVSQSPRYKVTKRGQDVTLRCDPISSHATLYWYQQALGQGPEFLTYFNYEAQPDKSGLPSDRFSAERPEGSISTLTIQRTEQRDSAMYRCASSASREDTQYFGPGTRLTVL.

This clonotype was seen ten or more times. J is TRBJ2-3 and V is TRBV29-1; no reliable D call. Looked up from germline, CDR1 is SQVTM and CDR2 is ANQGSEA. This CDR3 contains 14 residues. Trimming removed 4 bases from V and 0 bases from J, with 11 bases in between. The CDR3 reads CSVVSLLSTDTQYF. CDR3 DNA sequence: TGCAGCGTTGTCAGCCTCCTGAGCACAGATACGCAGTATTTT.

The chain joins TRBV5-1 to TRBJ2-1; no firm D call. Germline values: CDR1 SGHRS, CDR2 YFSETQ. The CDR3 length is 12 residues. The V end was cut by 4 bases, the J end by 6 bases, with 8 bases between. The CDR3, as DNA: TGCGCCAGCAGCATGGGCATCAATGAGCAGTTCTTC. Translation: CASSMGINEQFF.

The chain recombines TRBV6-2 or TRBV6-3 with TRBJ2-7; 7 positions agree with TRBD1. CDR1 is MNHEY and CDR2 is SVGEGT in the germline V gene. The length of the CDR3 is 11 residues. The ends lost 6 bases at V and 12 bases at J; junction bases unmatched: 8. The CDR3 nucleotides are TGTGCCAGCAGCTACGGGACAGAGGTGTACTTC. Translation: CASSYGTEVYF.

Only a few counts were recorded for this clonotype. The V call is TRBV12-3 or TRBV12-4, the J call TRBJ1-2; no clear D. Trimming shortened V by 5 bases and J by 4 bases, and 23 bases separated the two germline ends. The CDR3 consists of 17 residues. The CDR3 reads CASSRVAPIYRSYGYTF. CDR3 DNA: TGTGCCAGCAGTAGGGTCGCGCCGATTTACCGCTCCTATGGCTACACCTTC.

This clonotype was detected only a few times. V usage is TRBV7-2 and J usage is TRBJ2-7; D might be TRBD2 (5 bases). Germline CDR1 and CDR2: SGHTA and FQGNSA. V gave up 5 bases and J gave up 4 bases, with 9 bases separating them. The CDR3 length is 12 residues. The CDR3 nucleotides read TGTGCCAGCAGCGTACGGGGTTACGAGCAGTACTTC. It is translated as CASSVRGYEQYF.

The chain joins TRBV7-2 to TRBJ1-5; D gene unclear. V shed 1 base and J shed 0 bases, with 7 bases lying between them. The CDR3 has 15 residues. Germline CDR1 SGHTA, CDR2 FQGNSA. The CDR3 DNA is TGTGCCAGCAGCTTAGTGGAGGGTAGCAATCAGCCCCAGCATTTT. Its protein is CASSLVEGSNQPQHF.

In its sample, this clonotype was seen many times. The rearrangement joins TRBV2 to TRBJ2-7, with a tentative D call TRBD2 (6 bases). CDR1 is SNHLY and CDR2 is FYNNEI in the germline V gene. The CDR3 length is 14 residues. V gave up 8 bases and J gave up 4 bases, with 18 bases separating them. For the CDR3, the DNA is TGTGCCAGCGCGGGGAGTGGAAGGTTTTACGAGCAGTACGTC. Amino acids: CASAGSGRFYEQYV.

This clonotype was detected many times. The CDR3 coding sequence is TGCAGTGCTGGGGGACAGGGTCCCTCCTACGAGCAGTACTTC. Residues: CSAGGQGPSYEQYF. The chain employs TRBV20-1 and TRBJ2-7, with 9 bases fitting TRBD1. J gave up 0 bases and V 5 bases, and 5 bases lay outside the gene matches. Germline assignment: CDR1 DFQATT and CDR2 SNEGSKA (reference sequence). The CDR3 extends over 14 amino acids.

The table lists this clonotype with many counts. V usage is TRBV5-1 and J usage is TRBJ1-5; D gene unclear. The CDR3 spans 15 residues. Germline CDR1 SGHRS, CDR2 YFSETQ. Trimming left V 0 bases short and J 0 bases short, with 7 bases between. CDR3 in amino acids: CASSLDSHSNQPQHF. The DNA for the CDR3 is TGCGCCAGCAGCTTGGACAGCCATAGCAATCAGCCCCAGCATTTT.

The chain employs TRBV4-3 and TRBJ2-1, with D possibly TRBD2 on 7 matching bases. Trimming removed 4 bases from V and 6 bases from J, with 16 bases in between. The CDR3 is 15 amino acids. Germline values: CDR1 LGHNA, CDR2 YSLEER. The CDR3 reads CASSLLSGGLNEQFF. DNA of the CDR3: TGCGCCAGCAGCCTTCTCTCCGGGGGGCTCAATGAGCAGTTCTTC.

This clonotype was seen many times. The CDR3 loop reads CASSSSYGYTF. CDR3 in DNA: TGTGCCAGCAGCTCTTCCTATGGCTACACCTTC. The chain is built from TRBV7-2 and TRBJ1-2; D is unresolved. Trimming left V 4 bases short and J 4 bases short, with 4 bases between. This CDR3 spans 11 amino acids. Germline values: CDR1 SGHTA, CDR2 FQGNSA.

Only a few counts were recorded for this clonotype. The V gene is TRBV5-1, the J gene TRBJ1-4; 12 positions match TRBD1. The CDR3 contains 15 residues. Germline values: CDR1 SGHRS, CDR2 YFSETQ. The J segment lost 15 bases and the V segment lost 0 bases, leaving 9 bases of the junction unmatched. The CDR3 nucleotides are TGCGCCAGCAGCTTGGTGGGGACAGGGGGCTCAATCATGTTTTTT. This sequence encodes CASSLVGTGGSIMFF.

This clonotype turned up a few times. The chain has TRBV20-1 and TRBJ1-1; no definite D call. Germline CDR1 reads DFQATT; CDR2 reads SNEGSKA (reference sequence). Trimming removed 1 base at V and 5 bases at J, with 14 bases between. The CDR3 length is 14 residues. CDR3 coding DNA: TGCAGTGCTAGAGTCGCACTCCTGGGGACTGAAGCTTTCTTT. Residues: CSARVALLGTEAFF.

This clonotype was observed a handful of times. V is TRBV12-3 or TRBV12-4 and J is TRBJ2-2, with unresolved D. The CDR3 covers 13 residues. V was clipped by 6 bases and J by 5 bases, with 10 bases between them. The CDR3 here is CASSPTETGELFF. In DNA, the CDR3 is TGTGCCAGCAGCCCGACGGAGACCGGGGAGCTGTTTTTT.

This rearrangement joins TRBV5-1 to TRBJ2-7; D may correspond to TRBD1 or TRBD2 (5 bases each). The CDR3 runs 16 residues. V was trimmed by 4 bases and J by 1 base, leaving 18 bases between them. The germline V gene has CDR1 SGHRS and CDR2 YFSETQ. CDR3: CASSASRDGLSYEQYF. CDR3 nucleotides: TGCGCCAGCAGCGCCAGCCGGGACGGCCTTTCCTACGAGCAGTACTTC.

V gene TRBV12-3 or TRBV12-4 combines with J gene TRBJ1-4, with 7 bases matching TRBD1. The V gene end was trimmed by 5 bases and the J gene end by 6 bases; junction bases not matched to a gene: 12. CDR3 size: 16 residues. In nucleotides, the CDR3 is TGTGCCAGCAGTCAGGGGGTGGGCCCTTGGGATGAAAAACTGTTTTTT. It specifies CASSQGVGPWDEKLFF.

The V and J genes are TRBV27 and TRBJ2-3; no reliable D call. This CDR3 has 11 amino acids. V shed 3 bases and J shed 7 bases, with 5 bases lying between them. Germline V gene lookup returns CDR1 MNHEY and CDR2 SMNVEV (reference sequence). The CDR3 loop is CASSFGYTQYF. The CDR3 nucleotides read TGTGCCAGCAGTTTTGGCTATACGCAGTATTTT.

The V and J genes are TRBV29-1 and TRBJ2-7; perhaps TRBD1 as D (5 bases). The germline V and J ends were trimmed by 7 bases and 0 bases, with 7 bases remaining between them. The CDR3 covers 11 residues. The germline V gene has CDR1 SQVTM and CDR2 ANQGSEA. The CDR3 DNA follows: TGCAGCGCGACAGACTCCTACGAGCAGTACTTC. Its translation: CSATDSYEQYF.

There are a few counts of this clonotype. The rearrangement uses TRBV29-1 and TRBJ2-1, with 8 bases matching TRBD1. V gave up 0 bases and J gave up 7 bases; unmatched junction bases: 8. Germline V gives CDR1 SQVTM, CDR2 ANQGSEA. The CDR3 loop spans 15 amino acids. This CDR3 reads CSVEDQGAEWNEQFF. The CDR3 DNA is TGCAGCGTTGAAGATCAGGGGGCCGAGTGGAATGAGCAGTTCTTC.

The chain employs TRBV19 and TRBJ1-6, with D uncertain. The CDR3 contains 8 residues. Per the germline V gene, CDR1 is LNHDA and CDR2 is SQIVND (reference sequence). V dropped 8 bases and J dropped 10 bases, with 0 bases sitting between them. The CDR3 loop reads CASSPLHF. CDR3 in DNA: TGTGCCAGTTCACCCCTCCACTTT.

In its sample, this clonotype was seen a few times. The junction and the germline gene differ at one end; a read error may be behind it. The genes are TRBV7-2 and TRBJ2-5; 10 bases fit TRBD2. The CDR3 consists of 16 residues. Germline lookup yields CDR1 SGHTA and CDR2 FQGNSA. The CDR3 sequence is CASSSVGEVAGGYRAF. Written as DNA, the CDR3 is TGTGCCAGCAGCTCGGTTGGGGAGGTAGCGGGGGGCTATCGCGCGTTC.

This rearrangement joins TRBV6-1 to TRBJ2-2, with D tentatively TRBD1 (5 bases). The CDR3 spans 15 residues. From germline, CDR1 is MNHNS and CDR2 SASEGT. Trimming took 2 bases from V and 1 from J, leaving 8 bases between them. The CDR3 DNA reads as TGTGCCAGCAGTGAATATAGGGGGAACACCGGGGAGCTGTTTTTT. This gives the protein CASSEYRGNTGELFF.

The chain links TRBV3-1 to TRBJ1-2; D is ambiguous. The germline V gene has CDR1 LGHDT and CDR2 YNNKEL (reference sequence). Trimming took off 4 bases at V and 4 bases at J, with 10 bases between the two ends. The length of the CDR3 is 13 residues. CDR3 in DNA: TGTGCCAGCAGCCCGGAAGAGACCTATGGCTACACCTTC. Amino acid sequence: CASSPEETYGYTF.

This clonotype has a handful of counts. The J gene is TRBJ1-4, the V gene TRBV7-2; D ambiguous. Germline CDR1 and CDR2: SGHTA and FQGNSA. The CDR3 is 13 residues long. The germline V and J ends were trimmed by 2 bases and 6 bases, with 7 bases remaining between them. The CDR3 nucleotides read TGTGCCAGCAGCTTATTTGGCGATGAAAAACTGTTTTTT. The encoded protein is CASSLFGDEKLFF.